The sequence of this TCR beta chain was determined in a study of cytomegalovirus exposure and HLA in healthy donors. The CDR3 runs to 18 residues. Germline values: CDR1 SGDLS, CDR2 YYNGEE. The ends lost 4 bases at V and 7 bases at J; junction bases unmatched: 18. The PCR ran on 60 Vbeta and 13 Jbeta primers. Profiling relied on immunoSEQ multiplex PCR, and the TCRdb table lists in-frame clones only, not all of them. The sample has roughly 120,000 clones; roughly 78% are singletons. The sequence came from a man aged 25-45 years in good health and CMV-seronegative. This rearrangement joins TRBV9 to TRBJ2-1; 9 positions match TRBD2. The sample was PBMCs. CDR3 amino acids: CASSPLSGGGRADNEQFF. CDR3 DNA sequence: TGTGCCAGCAGCCCTCTTTCGGGTGGCGGGAGGGCCGATAATGAGCAGTTCTTC.